The clone carrying this T cell receptor beta chain showed up just a few times. Its specificity is not known. Here immunoSEQ multiplex PCR was the method, and the copy in TCRdb shows in-frame clones only, minus some. The data contain about 190,000 clones, approximately 83% of them singletons. These data are taken from a study of cytomegalovirus exposure and HLA in healthy donors. The wider study: The use of the same platform for the 100 to 150 validation repertoires and the 666 first-cohort repertoires was reported by a later analysis.

General study points: Most TCR sequences were seen very rarely across donors, but some public TCRs occurred in many.

The CDR3 contains 14 residues. The ends lost 3 bases at V and 10 bases at J; junction bases unmatched: 6. The germline CDR1 and CDR2 sequences are SGHTA and FQGNSA. The chain has TRBV7-2 and TRBJ1-6, with 7 bases fitting TRBD1. The receptor was derived from a woman aged 18-30 years in good health and CMV-seropositive. The material sequenced was PBMCs. The CDR3 region is CASSFTGVQSPLHF. The DNA of the CDR3 is TGTGCCAGCAGCTTTACAGGGGTGCAATCACCCCTCCACTTT.